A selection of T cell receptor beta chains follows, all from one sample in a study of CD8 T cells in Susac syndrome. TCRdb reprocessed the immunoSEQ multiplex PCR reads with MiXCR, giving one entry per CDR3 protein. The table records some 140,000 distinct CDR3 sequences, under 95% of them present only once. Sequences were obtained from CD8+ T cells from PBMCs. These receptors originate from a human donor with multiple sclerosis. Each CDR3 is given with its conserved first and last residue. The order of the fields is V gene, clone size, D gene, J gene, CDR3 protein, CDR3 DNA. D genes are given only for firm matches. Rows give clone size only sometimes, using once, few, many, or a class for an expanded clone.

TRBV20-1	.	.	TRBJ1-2	CSVQDYGYTF	TGCAGTGTACAAGACTATGGCTACACCTTC
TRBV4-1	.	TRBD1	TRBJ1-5	CASSLGGTEGQPQHF	TGCGCCAGCAGCCTCGGAGGGACAGAGGGTCAGCCCCAGCATTTT
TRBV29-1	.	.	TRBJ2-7	CSVVAGRISEQYF	TGCAGCGTTGTGGCAGGGAGGATTTCCGAGCAGTACTTC
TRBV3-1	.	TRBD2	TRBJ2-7	CASSQEGAGGPSYEQYF	TGTGCCAGCAGCCAAGAAGGAGCGGGAGGGCCCTCCTACGAGCAGTACTTC
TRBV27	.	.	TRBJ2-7	CASSLGASYEQYF	TGTGCCAGCAGTTTGGGGGCCAGCTACGAGCAGTACTTC
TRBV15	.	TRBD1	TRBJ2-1	CATSREKGAGFDNEQFF	TGTGCCACCAGCAGAGAGAAGGGGGCCGGGTTCGACAATGAGCAGTTCTTC
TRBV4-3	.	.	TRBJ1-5	CASSRGHTRTDQPQHF	TGCGCCAGCAGCCGGGGACACACGAGGACCGATCAGCCCCAGCATTTT
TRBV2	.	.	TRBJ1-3	CASRSGVGTIYF	TGTGCCAGCAGGTCAGGGGTCGGCACCATATATTTT
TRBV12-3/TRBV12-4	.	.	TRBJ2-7	CASTMTVGWHEQYF	TGTGCCAGCACTATGACTGTCGGTTGGCACGAGCAGTACTTC
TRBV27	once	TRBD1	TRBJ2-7	CASSLWTGAYEQYF	TGTGCCAGCAGTTTATGGACAGGGGCCTACGAGCAGTACTTC
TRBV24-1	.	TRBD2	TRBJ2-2	CATSDSLSGKGTGELFF	TGTGCCACCAGTGATTCTCTTAGCGGGAAGGGAACCGGGGAGCTGTTTTTT
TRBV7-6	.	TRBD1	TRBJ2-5	CASSWGQGRETQYF	TGTGCCAGCAGCTGGGGACAGGGAAGGGAGACCCAGTACTTC
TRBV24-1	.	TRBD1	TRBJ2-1	CATSDLQGYQFF	TGTGCCACCAGTGACCTACAGGGGTATCAGTTCTTC
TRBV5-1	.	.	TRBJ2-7	CASSWEATYEQYF	TGCGCCAGCAGCTGGGAGGCCACCTACGAGCAGTACTTC
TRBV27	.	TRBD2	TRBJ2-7	CASSPGLAEAYEQYF	TGTGCCAGCAGTCCGGGACTAGCGGAGGCCTACGAGCAGTACTTC
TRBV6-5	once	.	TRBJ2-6	CASSYSMGGQIPTEANVLTF	TGTGCCAGCAGTTACTCGATGGGGGGGCAAATTCCAACCGAGGCCAACGTCCTGACTTTC
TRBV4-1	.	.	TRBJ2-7	CASSPGTLGYEQYF	TGCGCCAGCAGTCCCGGGACACTTGGCTACGAGCAGTACTTC
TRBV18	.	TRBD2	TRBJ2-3	CASSPIPGLGPGDTQYF	TGTGCCAGCTCACCAATTCCGGGACTAGGCCCCGGGGATACGCAGTATTTT
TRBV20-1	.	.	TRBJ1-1	CSASSRREDTEAFF	TGCAGTGCTAGTAGCCGCAGGGAGGACACTGAAGCTTTCTTT
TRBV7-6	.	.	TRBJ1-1	CASSIRRNTEAFF	TGTGCCAGCAGCATACGCCGGAACACTGAAGCTTTCTTT
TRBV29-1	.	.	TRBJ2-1	CSVPGWSASYNEQFF	TGCAGCGTCCCTGGGTGGTCAGCTTCCTACAATGAGCAGTTCTTC
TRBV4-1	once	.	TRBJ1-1	CASSQERITEAFF	TGCGCCAGCAGCCAAGAGCGGATCACTGAAGCTTTCTTT
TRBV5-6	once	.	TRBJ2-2	CASSPDGGEGATGELFF	TGTGCCAGCAGCCCAGATGGGGGGGAGGGGGCGACCGGGGAGCTGTTTTTT
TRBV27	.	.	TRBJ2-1	CASSPAQGYNEQFF	TGTGCCAGCAGCCCGGCCCAGGGTTACAATGAGCAGTTCTTC
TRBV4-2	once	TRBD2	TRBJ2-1	CASSQDSLAGVYNEQFF	TGTGCCAGCAGCCAAGATTCTCTAGCGGGAGTGTACAATGAGCAGTTCTTC
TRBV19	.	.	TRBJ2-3	CASSIWTGPTDTQYF	TGTGCCAGTAGTATCTGGACGGGACCCACAGATACGCAGTATTTT
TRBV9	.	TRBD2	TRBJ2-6	CASSVVGDVAGGDGANVLTF	TGTGCCAGCAGCGTAGTTGGAGATGTGGCGGGAGGGGATGGGGCCAACGTCCTGACTTTC
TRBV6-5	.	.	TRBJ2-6	CASSAGVGANVLTF	TGTGCCAGCAGTGCAGGGGTTGGGGCCAACGTCCTGACTTTC
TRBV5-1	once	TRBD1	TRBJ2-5	CAVSQGQGQETQYF	TGCGCCGTTAGTCAGGGACAGGGACAAGAGACCCAGTACTTC
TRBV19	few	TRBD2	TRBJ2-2	CASSTLKAGSWYGELFF	TGTGCCAGTTCCACCTTAAAAGCGGGGTCATGGTACGGGGAGCTGTTTTTT
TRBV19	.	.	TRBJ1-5	CASSVDDSNQPQHF	TGTGCCAGTAGTGTCGATGACAGCAATCAGCCCCAGCATTTT
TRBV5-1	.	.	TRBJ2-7	CASSLVGATYEQYF	TGCGCCAGCAGCTTGGTTGGGGCAACCTACGAGCAGTACTTC
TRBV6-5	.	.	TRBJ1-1	CASRFQWNTEAFF	TGTGCCAGCAGATTCCAGTGGAACACTGAAGCTTTCTTT
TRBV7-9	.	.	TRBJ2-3	CASSLPVGSRPSTDTQYF	TGTGCCAGCAGCTTGCCGGTGGGCTCAAGACCCAGCACAGATACGCAGTATTTT
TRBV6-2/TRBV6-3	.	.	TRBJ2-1	CASSSRPTGIYNEQFF	TGTGCCAGCAGTTCCCGGCCGACAGGCATCTACAATGAGCAGTTCTTC
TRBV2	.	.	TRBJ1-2	CAGNSRVNGYTF	TGTGCCGGTAACTCCAGGGTTAATGGCTACACCTTC
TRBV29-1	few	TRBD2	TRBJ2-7	CSVEFSSGRPYEQYF	TGCAGCGTTGAATTTTCTAGCGGGAGGCCCTACGAGCAGTACTTC
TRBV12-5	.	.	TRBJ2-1	CASGRVNEQFF	TGTGCTAGTGGCAGGGTCAATGAGCAGTTCTTC
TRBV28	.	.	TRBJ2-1	CASSRLAFEQFF	TGTGCCAGCAGTCGCCTAGCGTTTGAGCAGTTCTTC
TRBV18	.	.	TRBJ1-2	CASSPSPTGRINYGYTF	TGTGCCAGCTCACCATCACCAACAGGGAGGATTAACTATGGCTACACCTTC
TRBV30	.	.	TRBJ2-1	CAWNPIAAYNEQFF	TGTGCCTGGAACCCCATAGCGGCTTACAATGAGCAGTTCTTC
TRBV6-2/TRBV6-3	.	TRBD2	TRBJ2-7	CASSYGRAYEQYF	TGTGCCAGCAGTTACGGGAGGGCATACGAGCAGTACTTC
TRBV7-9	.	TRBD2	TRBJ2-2	CASSMGRHALAENTGELFF	TGTGCCAGCAGCATGGGCAGGCACGCACTAGCGGAAAACACCGGGGAGCTGTTTTTT
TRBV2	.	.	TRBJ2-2	CASSLPRTQQDTGELFF	TGTGCCAGCAGTCTCCCCCGGACACAGCAAGACACCGGGGAGCTGTTTTTT
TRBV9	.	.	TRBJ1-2	CASSVGDSGVWGYTF	TGTGCCAGCAGCGTAGGAGACAGTGGGGTTTGGGGCTACACCTTC
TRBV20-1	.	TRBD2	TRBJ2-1	CSAEQLGLAPINEQFF	TGCAGTGCAGAACAATTGGGACTAGCCCCTATCAATGAGCAGTTCTTC
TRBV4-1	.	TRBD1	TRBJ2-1	CASSQKTGGNEQFF	TGCGCCAGCAGCCAAAAGACAGGGGGGAATGAGCAGTTCTTC
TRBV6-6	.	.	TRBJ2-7	CASKSGTIPSYEQYF	TGTGCCAGCAAATCCGGGACGATCCCATCCTACGAGCAGTACTTC
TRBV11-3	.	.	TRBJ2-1	CASSLPYNEQFF	TGTGCCAGCAGCCTTCCCTACAATGAGCAGTTCTTC
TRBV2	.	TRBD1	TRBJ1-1	CASTPWTGENTEAFF	TGTGCCAGCACCCCGTGGACAGGAGAGAACACTGAAGCTTTCTTT
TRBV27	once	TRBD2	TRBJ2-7	CASSPSGRPLGAEQYF	TGTGCCAGCAGTCCGAGCGGGAGGCCCCTTGGGGCCGAGCAGTACTTC
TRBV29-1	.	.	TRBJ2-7	CSVVILGNEQYF	TGCAGCGTTGTAATTTTGGGAAACGAGCAGTACTTC
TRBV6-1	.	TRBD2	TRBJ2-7	CASSDESASGYEQYF	TGTGCCAGCAGTGACGAATCGGCTAGCGGCTACGAGCAGTACTTC
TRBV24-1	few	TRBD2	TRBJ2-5	CATSDLGSGEETQYF	TGTGCCACCAGTGATTTGGGCAGCGGGGAGGAGACCCAGTACTTC
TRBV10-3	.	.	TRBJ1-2	CATWDPGATGHTF	TGTGCCACTTGGGACCCGGGGGCAACCGGTCACACCTTC
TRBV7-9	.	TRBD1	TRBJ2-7	CASSLPGQGGEQYF	TGTGCCAGCAGCTTACCGGGACAGGGAGGCGAGCAGTACTTC
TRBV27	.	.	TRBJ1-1	CATMTAMNTEAFF	TGTGCCACCATGACAGCTATGAACACTGAAGCTTTCTTT
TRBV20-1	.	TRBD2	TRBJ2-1	CSASGRASVLNEQFF	TGCAGTGCTAGCGGGAGGGCCTCGGTGTTGAATGAGCAGTTCTTC
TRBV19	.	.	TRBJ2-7	CASSTVYPSYEQYF	TGTGCCAGCAGTACCGTTTATCCTTCCTACGAGCAGTACTTC